The clone carrying this T cell receptor beta chain was detected only once. What it recognizes is unknown. There are 12 residues in the CDR3. V was cut by 7 bases and J by 4 bases, with 10 bases left in between. The germline V gene has CDR1 MDHEN and CDR2 SYDVKM. Generated by immunoSEQ multiplex PCR, the TCRdb table keeps only in-frame clones and is missing some. The profile covers roughly 70,000 clones, with roughly 90% appearing a single time and 3% to 4.5% taken by the ten largest. The data originate from a study of cytomegalovirus exposure and HLA in healthy donors. The approximately 120-subject validation cohort, separate from the approximately 670-subject first cohort, included the donors. Study results and limitations: A later analysis found first-cohort TCR clusters tended to co-occur in the approximately 110 validation repertoires. A few CMV-associated chains proved CMV antigen-specific in vitro.

This receptor was taken from a woman under 30 in good health and CMV-seropositive. The material sequenced was PBMCs. The rearrangement joins TRBV28 to TRBJ1-1; no clear D gene. The CDR3 DNA follows: TGTGCCAGCAATGGAGGGTTCACTGAAGCTTTCTTT. This translates into CASNGGFTEAFF. Full variable domain (outside the CDR3, taken from reference TRBV28 and TRBJ1-1): DVKVTQSSRYLVKRTGEKVFLECVQDMDHENMFWYRQDPGLGLRLIYFSYDVKMKEKGDIPEGYSVSREKKERFSLILESASTNQTSMYLCASNGGFTEAFFGQGTRLTVV.